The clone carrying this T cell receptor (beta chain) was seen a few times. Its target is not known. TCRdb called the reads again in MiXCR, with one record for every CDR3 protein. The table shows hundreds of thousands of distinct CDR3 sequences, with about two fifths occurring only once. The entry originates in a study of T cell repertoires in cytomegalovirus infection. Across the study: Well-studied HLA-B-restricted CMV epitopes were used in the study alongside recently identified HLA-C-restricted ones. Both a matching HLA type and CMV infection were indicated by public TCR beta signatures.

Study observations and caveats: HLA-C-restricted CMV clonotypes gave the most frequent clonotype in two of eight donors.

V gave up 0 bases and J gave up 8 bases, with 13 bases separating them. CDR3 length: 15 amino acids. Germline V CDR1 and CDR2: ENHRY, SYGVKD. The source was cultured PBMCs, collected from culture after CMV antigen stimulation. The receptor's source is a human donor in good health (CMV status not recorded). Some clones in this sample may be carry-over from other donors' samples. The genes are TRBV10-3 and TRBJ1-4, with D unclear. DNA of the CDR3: TGTGCCATCAGTGAGTCGGTGGAGGGTTGGGAAAAACTGTTTTTT. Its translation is CAISESVEGWEKLFF.